The rows below give T cell receptor beta chains drawn from one sample of a study of response to subunit inactivated influenza vaccine. From the RT-PCR reads, TCRdb called clonotypes with MiXCR, one entry per CDR3 protein. The sample lists about 780,000 distinct CDR3 sequences, roughly 18% occurring once. The source material was PBMCs from blood, sampled approximately 5 days after vaccination. The receptors here all came from a man in his fifties or sixties who received an inactivated influenza vaccine. Both conserved end residues are part of each CDR3. A D gene is named only where the DNA matches it firmly. The size entry is marked missing in some rows and otherwise reads once, few, many or a size class.

clone_size	v_call	cdr3_length	j_call	d_call	cdr3_nt	cdr3_aa
few	TRBV7-2	17	TRBJ2-2	-	TGTGCCAGCAGCTTAGTCGAGGGACGACTGAACACCGGGGAGCTGTTTTTT	CASSLVEGRLNTGELFF
-	TRBV4-3	16	TRBJ2-6	-	TGCGCCAGCAGCCAATTTCCCATCTCTGGGGCCAACGTCCTGACTTTC	CASSQFPISGANVLTF
-	TRBV19	14	TRBJ2-5	-	TGTGCCAGTAGTATCGGCCGGGCGGCGGAGACCCAGTACTTC	CASSIGRAAETQYF
few	TRBV7-9	16	TRBJ1-5	-	TGTGCCAGCAGCTGGGGGGGACCTAACAGCAATCAGCCCCAGCATTTT	CASSWGGPNSNQPQHF
few	TRBV7-9	16	TRBJ1-1	TRBD1	TGTGCCAGCAGTTGGCCGGGACAGACATTTAACACTGAAGCTTTCTTT	CASSWPGQTFNTEAFF
many	TRBV19	12	TRBJ1-1	-	TGTGCCAGTAGTCTCAGGAAGACTGAAGCTTTCTTT	CASSLRKTEAFF
-	TRBV12-3/TRBV12-4	14	TRBJ1-2	TRBD1	TGTGCCAGCAGCTGGACAGGGTTCGACTATGGCTACACCTTC	CASSWTGFDYGYTF
few	TRBV29-1	13	TRBJ2-5	-	TGCAGCGTTGAAGTCGGCGGGGTGGAGACCCAGTACTTC	CSVEVGGVETQYF
-	TRBV24-1	13	TRBJ1-1	-	TGTGCCACCAGCAGCCCCATGCACACTGAAGCTTTCTTT	CATSSPMHTEAFF
few	TRBV28	13	TRBJ2-3	-	TGTGCCAGCAGAACCCACAACACAGATACGCAGTATTTT	CASRTHNTDTQYF
few	TRBV18	14	TRBJ2-3	-	TGTGCCAGCTCACCACGGAGTAGGCGAGATACGCAGTATTTT	CASSPRSRRDTQYF
-	TRBV28	16	TRBJ2-3	-	TGTGCCAGCAGTTTCCAAGAGCTAGGCTACACAGATACGCAGTATTTT	CASSFQELGYTDTQYF
-	TRBV6-2/TRBV6-3	16	TRBJ2-1	TRBD2	TGTGCCAGCAGTTACTCGAAAGCGGGGACGGAAACGGAGCAGTTCTTC	CASSYSKAGTETEQFF
few	TRBV7-2	15	TRBJ2-7	TRBD1	TGTGCCAGCAGCTTGTACGGGACAGGAGACTACGAGCAGTACTTC	CASSLYGTGDYEQYF
few	TRBV6-1	13	TRBJ2-5	-	TGTGCCAGCAGTGAAGGGGAGCGGCAGACCCAGTACTTC	CASSEGERQTQYF